The 11 T cell receptor beta chains reported below all come from one sample, sequenced in a study of blood T cell repertoires in COVID-19. Some clones are missing from TCRdb's copy, which holds only in-frame ones; the method was immunoSEQ multiplex PCR. The sample carries 310,000 or so clones, 89% recorded once. Sequenced input: peripheral blood. The receptors here all came from a man aged 18 to 35 who had recovered from COVID-19.

This chain uses TRBV2 with TRBJ1-1; TRBD1 matches 7 bases. The V gene's germline CDR1 is SNHLY and CDR2 FYNNEI. The CDR3 totals 13 residues. Unmatched junction bases numbered 6, after V lost 7 bases and J lost 4 bases. Here the CDR3 reads CASTTGVGTEAFF. The CDR3 region has the DNA TGTGCCAGCACCACAGGGGTGGGCACTGAAGCTTTCTTT.

This chain joins TRBV2 and TRBJ1-1, with a tentative D call TRBD1 (5 bases). Germline CDR1 reads SNHLY; CDR2 reads FYNNEI. The CDR3 spans 12 residues. Deletions cut 0 bases from V and 9 bases from J, with 8 bases between. This CDR3 is CASSEAGHQAFF. CDR3 nucleotides: TGTGCCAGCAGTGAAGCCGGACACCAAGCTTTCTTT.

V and J are TRBV4-1 and TRBJ1-6; 9 bases map to TRBD1. The CDR3 contains 15 residues. V lost 2 bases and J lost 7; bases outside the gene matches: 3. CDR1 and CDR2 (germline): MGHRA, YSYEKL. CDR3 in amino acids: CASSQLDRGNSPLHF. In nucleotides, the CDR3 is TGCGCCAGCAGCCAACTAGACAGGGGGAATTCACCCCTCCACTTT.

The V call is TRBV19, the J call TRBJ2-1; 7 nucleotides match TRBD1. The germline gives CDR1 LNHDA, CDR2 SQIVND (reference sequence). Trimming cost V 5 bases and J 2 bases; bases outside gene matches: 6. There are 15 residues in the CDR3. For the CDR3, the DNA is TGTGCCAGTAGTGAACAGGGGTGGCCCTACAATGAGCAGTTCTTC. Protein sequence: CASSEQGWPYNEQFF.

V and J are TRBV7-6 and TRBJ1-2; 10 positions match TRBD1. With 4 bases clipped from V and 4 bases from J, the junction kept 6 bases outside the gene matches. The germline V gene has CDR1 SGHVS and CDR2 FNYEAQ. This CDR3 is built from 15 residues. The CDR3 DNA reads TGTGCCAGCAGCTCCGGACAGGGGGAGAGCTATGGCTACACCTTC. It is translated as CASSSGQGESYGYTF.

This sequence joins TRBV18 and TRBJ1-1; D not resolved. Germline assignment: CDR1 KGHSH and CDR2 LQKENI. V was trimmed by 1 base and J by 4 bases, leaving 16 bases between them. The CDR3 covers 16 residues. The CDR3 coding sequence is TGTGCCAGCTCACCACTCGAGGGAAATGATGGCACTGAAGCTTTCTTT. This encodes CASSPLEGNDGTEAFF.

V gene TRBV7-3 combines with J gene TRBJ2-6, with D hard to call. The CDR3 covers 13 residues. V was trimmed by 3 bases and J by 2 bases, leaving 2 bases between them. Germline lookup yields CDR1 SGHTA and CDR2 FQGTGA. CDR3 protein: CASSFTGANVLTF. CDR3 nucleotides: TGTGCCAGCAGCTTCACTGGGGCCAACGTCCTGACTTTC.

With respect to this clone: This sample also contains other DNA sequences that code for the same CDR3. This chain uses TRBV7-2 with TRBJ2-3; D not resolved. CDR1 is SGHTA and CDR2 is FQGNSA in the germline V gene. CDR3 length equals 12 residues. Trimming removed 4 bases from V and 2 bases from J, with 4 bases in between. The CDR3 protein is CASSSFTDTQYF. The CDR3 DNA reads as TGTGCCAGCAGCTCCTTCACAGATACGCAGTATTTT.

The gene calls are TRBV18 and TRBJ2-1; 11 nucleotides line up with TRBD1. The CDR3 consists of 16 residues. CDR1 KGHSH and CDR2 LQKENI come from the germline V gene. With 6 bases clipped from V and 6 bases from J, the junction kept 10 bases outside the gene matches. For the CDR3, the DNA is TGTGCCAGCTCTCCCCGGGCCGGGACAGGGGGCAATGAGCAGTTCTTC. The encoded protein is CASSPRAGTGGNEQFF.

This clone has just one count. The chain has TRBV7-2 and TRBJ2-1, with D perhaps matching TRBD2 (6 bases). Germline V gives CDR1 SGHTA, CDR2 FQGNSA. Trimming pared 4 bases from V and 6 bases from J, leaving 22 bases between. This CDR3 region has 17 residues. The CDR3 bases are TGTGCCAGCAGCTCCCTAGCGCCGACCACCCGTGGCAATGAGCAGTTCTTC. This translates into CASSSLAPTTRGNEQFF. Filled out from reference TRBV7-2 and TRBJ2-1, the complete variable domain reads GAGVSQSPSNKVTEKGKDVELRCDPISGHTALYWYRQSLGQGLEFLIYFQGNSAPDKSGLPSDRFSAERTGGSVSTLTIQRTQQEDSAVYLCASSSLAPTTRGNEQFFGPGTRLTVL.

This sequence joins TRBV9 and TRBJ1-6, with D perhaps TRBD1 (5 bases). CDR3 length equals 13 residues. Per the germline V gene, CDR1 is SGDLS and CDR2 is YYNGEE. Trimming took off 3 bases at V and 10 bases at J, with 11 bases between the two ends. CDR3 DNA sequence: TGTGCCAGCAGCGCGTCAGGGTCATCACCCCTCCACTTT. Translated: CASSASGSSPLHF.